The subject of this entry is one T cell receptor beta chain. Its antigen is unknown. The data were obtained in a study of T-cell memory formation after mild COVID-19. Study conclusions and caveats: Mainly CM and EM harbored the contracting CD4+ clones; mainly EMRA harbored the CD8+ ones.

Each CDR3 protein is one row after TCRdb ran MiXCR on the 5' RACE reads. The sample consists of 200,000 or so distinct CDR3 sequences, approximately 16% of them appearing once. Sequencing was done on a sample of PBMCs or a T cell subset sorted from them (not recorded which). The receptor comes from an adult woman who had mild COVID-19 (a few samples of this study predate the infection). Cell type and time point are not known.

CDR3 sequence reads: CASSKRINGTSGTEDTQYF. The CDR3 bases are TGTGCCAGCAGCAAAAGGATTAATGGGACTAGCGGGACAGAAGATACGCAGTATTTT. The chain employs TRBV21-1 and TRBJ2-3; the table's D call, TRBD2, was not checked against the DNA. TRBV21-1 is deemed a pseudogene. The CDR3 is made up of 19 amino acids.